This T cell receptor (beta chain) appears in the sequencing data of a study of tumor-infiltrating lymphocytes in oesophageal squamous cell carcinoma. Via MiXCR, TCRdb re-called the PCR reads, giving one row per CDR3 protein. The table lists around 23,000 distinct CDR3 sequences, about two fifths of them singletons. The sequencing input was esophageal tumor tissue. This receptor was identified in a male donor with esophageal squamous cell carcinoma.

The CDR3 spells CASKGSNGETQYF. CDR3 nucleotides: TGTGCCAGCAAAGGATCGAACGGGGAGACCCAGTACTTC. The rearrangement uses TRBV28 and TRBJ2-5; no firm D call. Trimming pared 7 bases from V and 5 bases from J, leaving 14 bases between. Germline-derived CDR1 and CDR2 are MDHEN and SYDVKM. The CDR3 has 13 amino acids. Using reference TRBV28 and TRBJ2-5 for the parts outside the CDR3, the full variable domain is DVKVTQSSRYLVKRTGEKVFLECVQDMDHENMFWYRQDPGLGLRLIYFSYDVKMKEKGDIPEGYSVSREKKERFSLILESASTNQTSMYLCASKGSNGETQYFGPGTRLLVL.